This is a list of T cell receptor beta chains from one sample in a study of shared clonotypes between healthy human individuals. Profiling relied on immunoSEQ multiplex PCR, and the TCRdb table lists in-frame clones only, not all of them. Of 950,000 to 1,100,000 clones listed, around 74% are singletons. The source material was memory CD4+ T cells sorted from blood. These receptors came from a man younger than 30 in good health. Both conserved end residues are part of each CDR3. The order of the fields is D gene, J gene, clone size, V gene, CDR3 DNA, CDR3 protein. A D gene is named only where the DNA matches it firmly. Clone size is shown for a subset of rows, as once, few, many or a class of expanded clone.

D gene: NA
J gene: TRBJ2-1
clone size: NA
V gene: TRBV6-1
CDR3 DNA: TGTGCCAGCCCTTCAGCGGACCCAACCTACAATGAGCAGTTCTTC
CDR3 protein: CASPSADPTYNEQFF

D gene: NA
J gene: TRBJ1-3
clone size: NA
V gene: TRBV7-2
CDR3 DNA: TGTGCCAGCAGCTTGGCGGGGGACACCATATATTTT
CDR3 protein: CASSLAGDTIYF

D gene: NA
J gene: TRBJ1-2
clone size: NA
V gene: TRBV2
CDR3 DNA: TGTGCCAGCAGTGAGGGGTTCTATGGCTACACCTTC
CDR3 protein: CASSEGFYGYTF

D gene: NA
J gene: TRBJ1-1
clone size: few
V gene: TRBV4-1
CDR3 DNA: TGCGCCAGCAGCCAAGTGCGGGCCGGCACTGAAGCTTTCTTT
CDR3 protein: CASSQVRAGTEAFF

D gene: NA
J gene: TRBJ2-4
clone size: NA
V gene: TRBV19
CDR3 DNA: TGTGCCAGTAGTATATCGGCAGGGGTGTCAAAAAACATTCAGTACTTC
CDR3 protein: CASSISAGVSKNIQYF

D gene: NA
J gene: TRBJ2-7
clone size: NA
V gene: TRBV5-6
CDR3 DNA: TGTGCCAGCAGCTTGTTGCAGAGAAGTAATTACGAGCAGTACTTC
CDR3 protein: CASSLLQRSNYEQYF

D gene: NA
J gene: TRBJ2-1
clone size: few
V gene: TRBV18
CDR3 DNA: TGTGCCAGCTCACCACCGGGATTAGTTTCCGGGTACAATGAGCAGTTCTTC
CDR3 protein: CASSPPGLVSGYNEQFF

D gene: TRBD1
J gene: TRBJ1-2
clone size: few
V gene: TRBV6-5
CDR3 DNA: TGTGCCAGCGGAACGACAGGGGGCGGGGGCTATGGCTACACCTTC
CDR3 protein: CASGTTGGGGYGYTF

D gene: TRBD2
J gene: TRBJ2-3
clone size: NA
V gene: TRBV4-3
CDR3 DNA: TGCGCCAGCAGCCAAGCGTCCGTCGGTGCTAGCGGGAATAGAGATACGCAGTATTTT
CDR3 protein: CASSQASVGASGNRDTQYF

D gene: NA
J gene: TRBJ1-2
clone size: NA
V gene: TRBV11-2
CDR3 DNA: TGTGCCAGCAGCCCCCGACAGGCGGAGGGCTACACCTTC
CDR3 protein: CASSPRQAEGYTF

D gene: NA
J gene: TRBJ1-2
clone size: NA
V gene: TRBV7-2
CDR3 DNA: TGTGCCAGCAGCTTAGTGGGGTCAGGGGTGAATAACTATGGCTACACCTTC
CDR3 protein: CASSLVGSGVNNYGYTF

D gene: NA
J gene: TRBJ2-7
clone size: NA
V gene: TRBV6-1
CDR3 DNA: TGTGCCAGCAGTGAAGTCAACTCCTACGAGCAGTACTTC
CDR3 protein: CASSEVNSYEQYF

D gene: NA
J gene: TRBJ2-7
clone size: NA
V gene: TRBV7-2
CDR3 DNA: TGTGCCAGCAGCTTTCGGACGGCCACCTACGAGCAGTACTTC
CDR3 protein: CASSFRTATYEQYF

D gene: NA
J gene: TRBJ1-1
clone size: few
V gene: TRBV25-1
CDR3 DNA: TGTGCCAGCAGTCAGACCGGGGGGGTACCTGAAGCTTTCTTT
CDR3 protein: CASSQTGGVPEAFF

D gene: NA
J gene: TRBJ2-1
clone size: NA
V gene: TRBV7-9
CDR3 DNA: TGTGCCAGCAGCCCACGAAGATCCAATGAGCAGTTCTTC
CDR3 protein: CASSPRRSNEQFF

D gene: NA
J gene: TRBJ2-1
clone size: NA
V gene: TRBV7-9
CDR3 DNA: TGTGCCAGCAGCTTCCGAAACAATGAGCAGTTCTTC
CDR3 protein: CASSFRNNEQFF

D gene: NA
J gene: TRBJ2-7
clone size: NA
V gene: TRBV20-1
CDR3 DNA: TGCAGTGCTAGGGGCCAGGAGCAGTACTTC
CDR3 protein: CSARGQEQYF

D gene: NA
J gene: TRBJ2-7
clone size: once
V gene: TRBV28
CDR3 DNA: TGTGCCAGCAGCCAAGGACGGGACTACGAGCAGTACTTC
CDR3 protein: CASSQGRDYEQYF

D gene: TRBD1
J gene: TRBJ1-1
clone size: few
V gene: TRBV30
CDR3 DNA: TGTGCCTGGAGTGGGGGACAGGGGGGAACTGAAGCTTTCTTT
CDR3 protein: CAWSGGQGGTEAFF

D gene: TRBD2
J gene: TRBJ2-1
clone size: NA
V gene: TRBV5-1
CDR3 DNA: TGCGCCAGCAGCTACCGGTCGGGGAGCGGGGGCCTAACCTACAATGAGCAGTTCTTC
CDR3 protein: CASSYRSGSGGLTYNEQFF

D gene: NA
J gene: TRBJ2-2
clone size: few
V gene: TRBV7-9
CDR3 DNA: TGTGCCAGCAGCTTCCCGGGGGCGAACACCGGGGAGCTGTTTTTT
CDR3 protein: CASSFPGANTGELFF

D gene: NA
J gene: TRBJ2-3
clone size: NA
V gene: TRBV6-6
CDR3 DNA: TGTGCCAGCAGTCGACTGGGGTCAGATACGCAGTATTTT
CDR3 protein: CASSRLGSDTQYF

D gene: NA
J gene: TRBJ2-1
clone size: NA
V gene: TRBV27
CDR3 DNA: TGTGCCAGCAGTTCCCAGTACCCCTACAATGAGCAGTTCTTC
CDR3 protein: CASSSQYPYNEQFF

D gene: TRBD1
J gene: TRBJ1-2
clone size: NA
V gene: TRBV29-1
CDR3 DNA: TGCAGCGTTGAACCGTTGGAGGGACAGGGGGTGTTAGCTAACTATGGCTACACCTTC
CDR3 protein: CSVEPLEGQGVLANYGYTF

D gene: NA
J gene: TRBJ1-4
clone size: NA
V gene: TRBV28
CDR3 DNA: TGTGCCAGCAGTTTGGGGATGTCCGGGGGTTATGAAAAACTGTTTTTT
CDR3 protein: CASSLGMSGGYEKLFF

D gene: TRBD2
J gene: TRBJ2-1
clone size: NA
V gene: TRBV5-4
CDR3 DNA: TGTGCCAGCAGATCGGTTGGGACTAGCTGGGGAGGGAATGAGCAGTTCTTC
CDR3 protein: CASRSVGTSWGGNEQFF

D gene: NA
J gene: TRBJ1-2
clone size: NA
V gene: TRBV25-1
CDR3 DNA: TGTGCCAGCAGTGGGGCGCTTTATGGCTACACCTTC
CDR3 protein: CASSGALYGYTF

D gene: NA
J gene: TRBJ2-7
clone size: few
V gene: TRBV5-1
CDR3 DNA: TGCGCCAGCAGCCCCGTCGGGGGCCCATCCTACGAGCAGTACTTC
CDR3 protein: CASSPVGGPSYEQYF